The 17 T cell receptor beta chains below come from one sample, sequenced in a study of cytomegalovirus exposure and HLA in healthy donors. Primers included in the PCR were 60 Vbeta and 13 Jbeta primers. Sequencing used immunoSEQ multiplex PCR; TCRdb keeps in-frame clones, though not all of them. The sample records 150,000 to 200,000 clones, 70% to 80% being singletons. Sample: PBMCs. Receptors originate from a male donor in good health and CMV-seropositive.

J is TRBJ1-5 and V is TRBV4-3; TRBD1 might be the D (6 bases). The V and J ends lost 0 bases and 4 bases respectively, with 7 bases between them. Germline CDR1 reads LGHNA; CDR2 reads YSLEER. This CDR3 is built from 14 residues. This CDR3 is CASSQEGTNQPQHF. The CDR3 DNA sequence: TGCGCCAGCAGCCAAGAAGGGACAAATCAGCCCCAGCATTTT.

This chain links TRBV5-5 with TRBJ2-5; 8 bases line up with TRBD1. With 2 bases clipped from V and 4 bases from J, the junction kept 10 bases outside the gene matches. The CDR3 contains 16 residues. Looked up from germline, CDR1 is SGHKS and CDR2 is YYEKEE (reference sequence). In DNA form, the CDR3 reads TGTGCCAGCAGCTTTGTATATGGACAGGGCTTAGAGACCCAGTACTTC. Residues: CASSFVYGQGLETQYF.

The CDR3 DNA reads as TGTGCCAGTAGTATCGGGCGCAGGGGGGACGAGCAGTACTTC. This encodes CASSIGRRGDEQYF. V gene TRBV19 combines with J gene TRBJ2-7; the D gene is possibly TRBD1 (7 bases). Germline lookup yields CDR1 LNHDA and CDR2 SQIVND (reference sequence). The CDR3 spans 14 residues. Deletions cut 3 bases from V and 5 bases from J, with 14 bases between.

This clone has more than one count but fewer than ten. The chain is built from TRBV28 and TRBJ1-5; TRBD1 matches 8 bases. CDR3 length: 14 amino acids. After removal of 6 bases from V and 5 bases from J, the junction contained 6 bases not matched to a gene. CDR1 is MDHEN, CDR2 SYDVKM, per germline. CDR3: CASSRTGRHQPQHF. CDR3 in DNA: TGTGCCAGCAGCCGGACAGGGAGGCATCAGCCCCAGCATTTT.

This chain uses TRBV5-1 with TRBJ1-2, with a tentative D call TRBD1 (6 bases). Trimming took 7 bases from V and 6 from J, leaving 13 bases between them. The CDR3 runs to 12 residues. In germline, CDR1 is SGHRS, CDR2 YFSETQ. The CDR3 reads CASGAGANGYTF. CDR3 DNA sequence: TGCGCCAGCGGCGCAGGGGCAAATGGCTACACCTTC. The complete variable domain, with remaining parts taken from reference TRBV5-1 and TRBJ1-2, reads KAGVTQTPRYLIKTRGQQVTLSCSPISGHRSVSWYQQTPGQGLQFLFEYFSETQRNKGNFPGRFSGRQFSNSRSEMNVSTLELGDSALYLCASGAGANGYTFGSGTRLTVV.

This clone was counted once. The genes are TRBV7-2 and TRBJ2-7, with TRBD1 matching 8 bases. In germline, CDR1 is SGHTA, CDR2 FQGNSA. Trimming took 5 bases from V and 5 from J; bases not matched to a gene: 5. CDR3 length: 13 residues. The CDR3 loop reads CASSLRQGNEQYF. The CDR3 DNA reads TGTGCCAGCAGCCTCAGACAGGGGAACGAGCAGTACTTC.

This clone was recorded only once. This chain links TRBV7-9 with TRBJ2-7, with 7 positions matching TRBD2. The CDR3 is made up of 15 amino acids. Looked up from germline, CDR1 is SEHNR and CDR2 is FQNEAQ (reference sequence). The ends lost 5 bases at V and 6 bases at J; junction bases unmatched: 13. CDR3 loop: CASSHPWEGAGEQYF. The CDR3, as DNA: TGTGCCAGCAGCCACCCGTGGGAGGGAGCAGGCGAGCAGTACTTC.

CDR3 amino acids: CASSSGQANGYTF. In DNA, the CDR3 is TGTGCCAGCAGCTCCGGACAGGCTAATGGCTACACCTTC. The rearrangement links TRBV5-5 to TRBJ1-2, with 7 nucleotides matching TRBD1. Unmatched junction bases numbered 5, after V lost 3 bases and J lost 6 bases. Germline V gives CDR1 SGHKS, CDR2 YYEKEE (reference sequence). This CDR3 region has 13 residues.

The chain uses TRBV27 and TRBJ1-1; the D gene is possibly TRBD1 (6 bases). Germline V CDR1 and CDR2: MNHEY, SMNVEV (reference sequence). The CDR3 is made up of 16 amino acids. V was cut by 6 bases and J by 2 bases, with 19 bases left in between. CDR3 residues: CASRDWAAGANTEAFF. The CDR3 DNA reads TGTGCCAGCAGGGATTGGGCGGCAGGGGCTAACACTGAAGCTTTCTTT.

The gene calls are TRBV9 and TRBJ1-2, with 8 positions matching TRBD1. The CDR3 is made up of 13 amino acids. V dropped 2 bases and J dropped 4; count of bases not matched to a gene: 1. Germline CDR1 is SGDLS and CDR2 is YYNGEE. The CDR3, as DNA: TGTGCCAGCAGCGTGCAGGGGGCCTATGGCTACACCTTC. This gives the protein CASSVQGAYGYTF.

This chain connects TRBV5-1 to TRBJ1-3; a possible D gene is TRBD1 (5 bases). The CDR3 length is 14 residues. Germline CDR1 reads SGHRS; CDR2 reads YFSETQ. V lost 5 bases and J lost 1, with 10 bases in between. CDR3 amino acids: CASRPGTSGNTIYF. In DNA, the CDR3 is TGCGCCAGCAGGCCAGGGACTTCTGGAAACACCATATATTTT.

The chain carries TRBV5-1 and TRBJ1-2; 9 bases align to TRBD1. The CDR3 extends over 16 amino acids. Trimming cost V 4 bases and J 3 bases; bases outside gene matches: 10. Germline CDR1 reads SGHRS; CDR2 reads YFSETQ. In DNA, the CDR3 is TGCGCCAGCAGCCCTGCCACAGGGGGCCTGGACTATGGCTACACCTTC. Its translation: CASSPATGGLDYGYTF.

The chain combines TRBV6-6 with TRBJ2-7; D perhaps matches TRBD1 (6 bases). CDR3 size: 15 residues. V gave up 5 bases and J gave up 6 bases, with 20 bases separating them. The germline V gene encodes CDR1 MNHNY and CDR2 SVGAGI (reference sequence). CDR3 coding DNA: TGTGCCAGCAGTCGATTCGGGACGGTACAGGGCGAGCAGTACTTC. This encodes CASSRFGTVQGEQYF.

The chain couples TRBV2 to TRBJ2-3, with a weak D call TRBD1 (6 bases). Looked up from germline, CDR1 is SNHLY and CDR2 is FYNNEI. V was cut by 2 bases and J by 0 bases, with 12 bases left in between. The CDR3 contains 16 residues. CDR3 in DNA: TGTGCCAGCAGTGAAAGGCCAGGGGACAGCACAGATACGCAGTATTTT. This encodes CASSERPGDSTDTQYF.

The V gene is TRBV4-2, the J gene TRBJ1-5, with 7 bases that match TRBD1. The CDR3 totals 17 residues. Germline V lookup: CDR1 LGHNA, CDR2 YNFKEQ. After removal of 0 bases from V and 5 bases from J, the junction contained 10 bases not matched to a gene. This CDR3 is CASSQEKQTGWYQPQHF. The CDR3 region has the DNA TGTGCCAGCAGCCAAGAAAAGCAGACAGGGTGGTATCAGCCCCAGCATTTT.

The V gene is TRBV6-4, the J gene TRBJ2-1, with D tentatively TRBD1 (6 bases). This CDR3 spans 13 amino acids. The V end lost 6 bases, the J end lost 9 bases, and 15 bases lay between the germline ends. Germline lookup yields CDR1 MRHNA and CDR2 SNTAGT. CDR3 DNA: TGTGCCAGCAGCGCACAGGGAGTCGGTGAGCAGTTCTTC. It yields the protein CASSAQGVGEQFF.

The chain combines TRBV6-5 with TRBJ2-7; no clear D. The germline V and J ends were trimmed by 2 bases and 7 bases, with 6 bases remaining between them. Germline CDR1 is MNHEY and CDR2 is SVGAGI. The CDR3 has 11 residues. The CDR3 spells CASSYHTEQYF. Here the CDR3 DNA reads TGTGCCAGCAGTTACCATACTGAGCAGTACTTC.